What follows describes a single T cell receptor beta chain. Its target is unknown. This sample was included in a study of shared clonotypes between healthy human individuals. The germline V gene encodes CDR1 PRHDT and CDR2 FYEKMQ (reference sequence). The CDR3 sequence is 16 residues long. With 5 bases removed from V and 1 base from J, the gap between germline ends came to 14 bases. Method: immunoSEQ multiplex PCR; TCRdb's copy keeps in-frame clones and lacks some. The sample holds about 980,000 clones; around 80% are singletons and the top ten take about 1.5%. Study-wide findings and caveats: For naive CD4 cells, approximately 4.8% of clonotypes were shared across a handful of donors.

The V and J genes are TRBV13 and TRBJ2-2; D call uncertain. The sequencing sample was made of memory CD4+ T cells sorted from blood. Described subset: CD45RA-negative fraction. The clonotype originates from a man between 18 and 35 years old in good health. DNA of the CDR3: TGTGCCAGCAGCCGCCGGACCGCCGTGAACACCGGGGAGCTGTTTTTT. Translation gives CASSRRTAVNTGELFF.